This T cell receptor (beta chain) was sequenced for a study of T cell responses to AZD1222 COVID-19 vaccine. After removal of 5 bases from V and 4 bases from J, the junction contained 7 bases not matched to a gene. This CDR3 comprises 15 residues. The V gene's germline CDR1 is SEHNR and CDR2 FQNEAQ (reference sequence). The data were produced by immunoSEQ multiplex PCR, yet TCRdb's version contains in-frame clones alone and is incomplete. The repertoire holds over 85,000 clones, approximately 92% seen once, with almost 2.5% in the top ten. The sequencing here drew on peripheral blood, taken 28 days after the second AZD1222 dose. The J gene is TRBJ1-2, the V gene TRBV7-9; 10 positions agree with TRBD1. The receptor's source is an adult who received the AZD1222 COVID-19 vaccine. CDR3 coding DNA: TGTGCCAGCAGCACCCGGGACAGGGGAGTCTATGGCTACACCTTC. Translation gives CASSTRDRGVYGYTF.